The TCR beta chain under discussion was sequenced for a study of blood T cell repertoires in COVID-19. In the study overall: From the United States, Italy and Spain came samples of acute and convalescent COVID-19. The analysed material was cDNA or gDNA that came from T cells, B-cell-depleted T cells, or PBMCs.

Per the original methods: Amplification from reference gene primers served as the basis for estimated nucleated cell counts. Libraries were prepared by immunoSEQ multiplex PCR; TCRdb keeps only in-frame clonotypes and omits some of them. The V and J calls and the clone size are those of that table, but D and trimming were determined from the DNA. The sample records over 200,000 clones, about 88% being singletons. CDR1 is MGHRA, CDR2 YSYEKL, per germline. CDR3 length: 13 amino acids. The germline V and J ends were trimmed by 4 bases and 4 bases, with 10 bases remaining between them. The sequence derives from a woman aged 35 to 49 with acute or convalescent COVID-19. This chain uses TRBV4-1 with TRBJ2-5; D is unresolved. The source material was peripheral blood. CDR3 in DNA: TGCGCCAGCAGCCGGGCCCCCGGAGAGACCCAGTACTTC. It yields the protein CASSRAPGETQYF.